The 28 T cell receptor beta chains reported below all come from one sample, sequenced in a study of vaccination and CD4 T cells after COVID-19. The study sequenced cultured CD4+ T cell DNA using the Oncomine TCR Beta short-read assay. TCRdb processed the PCR reads anew with MiXCR; each CDR3 protein has one entry. The sample shows roughly 20,000 distinct CDR3 sequences, over 50% of them seen only once. No antigen is known for these receptors. Regarding treatment: roughly 10-day PBMC culture with coronavirus spike peptide pools or control peptides (ViraFEST assay). Sequenced material: CD4+ T cells from blood, cultured in vitro. Receptors were obtained from a human donor who had recovered from COVID-19.

A few counts support this clonotype. This chain uses TRBV7-6 with TRBJ1-3; 7 nucleotides align to TRBD1. Losses at the gene ends were 0 bases for V and 5 bases for J; bases not matched to a gene: 1. The CDR3 length is 14 residues. CDR1 and CDR2 from the germline V gene are SGHVS and FNYEAQ. The DNA of the CDR3 is TGTGCCAGCAGCTTAGCGGGACAGCGAAACACCATATATTTT. It codes for CASSLAGQRNTIYF.

The rearrangement uses TRBV30 and TRBJ1-2; D call uncertain. V lost 3 bases to trimming and J lost 0 bases, with 17 bases between them. From germline, CDR1 is GTSNPN and CDR2 SVGIG (reference sequence). This CDR3 comprises 16 residues. In DNA form, the CDR3 reads TGTGCCTGGAGCCAAACCCCGCAGAGGGCTAACTATGGCTACACCTTC. Residues: CAWSQTPQRANYGYTF.

This clonotype was recorded a few times. In DNA, the CDR3 is TGTGCCAGTAGTATTGGGGCAGGGCCCGGTCAGCCCCAGCATTTT. This encodes CASSIGAGPGQPQHF. The chain is built from TRBV19 and TRBJ1-5; D may be TRBD1 (5 bases). CDR3 length equals 15 residues. The ends were cut back, 3 bases at V and 6 bases at J, with 15 bases in the middle. Germline assignment: CDR1 LNHDA and CDR2 SQIVND (reference sequence).

V and J are TRBV10-3 and TRBJ1-2, with D perhaps TRBD1 (6 bases). Looked up from germline, CDR1 is ENHRY and CDR2 is SYGVKD. This CDR3 spans 16 amino acids. With 9 bases removed from V and 1 base from J, the gap between germline ends came to 21 bases. The CDR3 DNA is TGTGCCATACTCTCTGCTTCGGGGGGCGGTAACTATGGCTACACCTTC. Its protein is CAILSASGGGNYGYTF.

J is TRBJ2-2 and V is TRBV6-1, with 8 bases aligning to TRBD2. CDR3 length equals 15 residues. The trim removed 5 bases at V and 4 bases at J, leaving 6 bases unmatched. Germline CDR1 and CDR2: MNHNS and SASEGT. CDR3 protein: CASSTGTSVTGELFF. In nucleotides, the CDR3 is TGTGCCAGCAGTACTGGGACTAGTGTCACCGGGGAGCTGTTTTTT.

V and J are TRBV6-1 and TRBJ2-3; D gene uncertain. V was trimmed by 6 bases and J by 3 bases, leaving 10 bases between them. This CDR3 spans 13 amino acids. Germline CDR1 is MNHNS and CDR2 is SASEGT. CDR3 coding DNA: TGTGCCAGCAGGGATATCTCAACAGATACGCAGTATTTT. Its translation is CASRDISTDTQYF.

This chain joins TRBV20-1 and TRBJ1-5; D unclear. CDR3 length equals 14 residues. V lost 3 bases to trimming and J lost 0 bases, with 9 bases between them. Germline lookup yields CDR1 DFQATT and CDR2 SNEGSKA (reference sequence). The CDR3 nucleotides are TGCAGTGCTAGGCTCGGTTATAGCAATCAGCCCCAGCATTTT. Its protein product is CSARLGYSNQPQHF.

The rearrangement links TRBV25-1 to TRBJ1-3, with 7 positions matching TRBD1. Germline V CDR1 and CDR2: MGHDK, SYGVNS. The CDR3 is 15 residues long. V lost 3 bases, J lost 3 bases, and 5 bases stayed unmatched. The CDR3 DNA reads TGTGCCAGCAGTGACCTTAACAGGGGTGGAAACACCATATATTTT. It yields the protein CASSDLNRGGNTIYF. The whole variable domain, remainder taken from reference TRBV25-1 and TRBJ1-3, is EADIYQTPRYLVIGTGKKITLECSQTMGHDKMYWYQQDPGMELHLIHYSYGVNSTEKGDLSSESTVSRIRTEHFPLTLESARPSHTSQYLCASSDLNRGGNTIYFGEGSWLTVV.

The chain combines TRBV7-2 with TRBJ2-7, with 9 bases fitting TRBD1. After removal of 6 bases from V and 5 bases from J, the junction contained 5 bases not matched to a gene. CDR1 is SGHTA and CDR2 is FQGNSA in the germline V gene. The CDR3 spans 13 residues. The CDR3 region has the DNA TGTGCCAGCAGGAGGACAGGGGAGAACGAGCAGTACTTC. It specifies CASRRTGENEQYF.

The genes are TRBV19 and TRBJ2-5; D remains unclear. V lost 1 base and J 0 bases, leaving 3 bases between the germline ends. The CDR3 is 13 residues long. Germline V lookup: CDR1 LNHDA, CDR2 SQIVND (reference sequence). The CDR3 loop is CASSIVDQETQYF. The DNA for the CDR3 is TGTGCCAGTAGTATAGTGGACCAAGAGACCCAGTACTTC.

This chain links TRBV19 with TRBJ1-4; 8 bases line up with TRBD1. This CDR3 has 15 residues. J was trimmed by 5 bases and V by 8 bases; bases with no gene match: 10. Germline V lookup: CDR1 LNHDA, CDR2 SQIVND (reference sequence). The CDR3 protein is CASRAPGQANEKLFF. The CDR3, as DNA: TGTGCCAGTCGCGCCCCGGGACAGGCGAATGAAAAACTGTTTTTT.

The V call is TRBV6-5, the J call TRBJ2-2; D call uncertain. This CDR3 contains 15 residues. Trimming removed 2 bases from V and 1 base from J, with 8 bases in between. Germline assignment: CDR1 MNHEY and CDR2 SVGAGI. This chain's CDR3 is CASSYRPLNTGELFF. The CDR3 coding sequence is TGTGCCAGCAGTTACCGGCCTTTGAACACCGGGGAGCTGTTTTTT.

This clonotype was seen just once. The V call is TRBV15, the J call TRBJ2-2; D not resolved. CDR3 size: 16 residues. With 1 base removed from V and 0 bases from J, the gap between germline ends came to 9 bases. CDR1 and CDR2 (germline): LNHNV, YYDKDF (reference sequence). The CDR3 coding sequence is TGTGCCACCAGCAGAGTAGGGCGTGCGAACACCGGGGAGCTGTTTTTT. Translated: CATSRVGRANTGELFF.

This clonotype was seen only a few times. The chain links TRBV6-4 to TRBJ1-5; no definite D call. CDR1 and CDR2 from the germline V gene are MRHNA and SNTAGT. This CDR3 spans 12 amino acids. Trimming removed 10 bases at V and 6 bases at J, with 13 bases between. The CDR3 DNA reads TGTGCCACCATGTGGTGTTCTCAGCCCCAGCATTTT. The encoded protein is CATMWCSQPQHF.

This clonotype was found a few times. The chain joins TRBV27 to TRBJ1-5; 9 nucleotides line up with TRBD1. Germline assignment: CDR1 MNHEY and CDR2 SMNVEV (reference sequence). V gave up 5 bases and J gave up 3 bases; unmatched junction bases: 14. This CDR3 region has 18 residues. DNA of the CDR3: TGTGCCAGCAGTCGGGATTCCGGGACAGGGCCCTCCAATCAGCCCCAGCATTTT. Its protein product is CASSRDSGTGPSNQPQHF.

This rearrangement joins TRBV18 to TRBJ1-2; TRBD1 might be the D (5 bases). Germline CDR1 KGHSH, CDR2 LQKENI. The CDR3 length is 15 residues. V lost 2 bases to trimming and J lost 2 bases, with 12 bases between them. The CDR3 sequence: CASSPSGHPNYGYTF. In nucleotides, the CDR3 is TGTGCCAGCTCACCATCTGGACACCCCAACTATGGCTACACCTTC.

The chain couples TRBV6-2 or TRBV6-3 to TRBJ1-1; D not resolved. V lost 7 bases and J lost 0, with 18 bases in between. The V gene's germline CDR1 is MNHEY and CDR2 SVGEGT. The CDR3 is made up of 16 amino acids. Written as DNA, the CDR3 is TGTGCCAGCAAACCCCTCAGGAGCCCCATGAACACTGAAGCTTTCTTT. This encodes CASKPLRSPMNTEAFF.

The sample holds a few counts of this clonotype. The J gene is TRBJ1-2, the V gene TRBV24-1; no reliable D call. The CDR3 has 12 residues. V was cut by 9 bases and J by 4 bases, with 11 bases left in between. Germline loops: CDR1 KGHDR, CDR2 SFDVKD. The CDR3 is CATYGLSYGYTF. The CDR3 nucleotides read TGTGCCACCTACGGTCTCAGCTATGGCTACACCTTC.

The chain links TRBV12-3 or TRBV12-4 to TRBJ1-2, with D possibly being TRBD1 (6 bases). V lost 6 bases and J 4 bases, leaving 12 bases between the germline ends. CDR3 length: 13 amino acids. CDR3: CASSRSGAYGYTF. Here the CDR3 DNA reads TGTGCCAGCAGCCGCTCGGGGGCCTATGGCTACACCTTC.

The chain combines TRBV5-1 with TRBJ1-2; D is ambiguous. The CDR3 sequence is 14 residues long. The V gene lost 0 bases and the J gene lost 6 bases, with 12 bases spanning the gap. Per the germline V gene, CDR1 is SGHRS and CDR2 is YFSETQ. Written as DNA, the CDR3 is TGCGCCAGCAGCTTGGCGACCCTAAGGGATGGCTACACCTTC. The encoded protein is CASSLATLRDGYTF.

The chain employs TRBV20-1 and TRBJ2-5, with D unclear. Trimming removed 3 bases from V and 5 bases from J, with 19 bases in between. Germline V lookup: CDR1 DFQATT, CDR2 SNEGSKA (reference sequence). The CDR3 covers 15 residues. CDR3 region: CSASPRFALGETQYF. In DNA, the CDR3 is TGCAGTGCTAGCCCCCGGTTCGCGCTCGGTGAGACCCAGTACTTC.

V gene TRBV12-3 or TRBV12-4 combines with J gene TRBJ1-1, with 7 bases fitting TRBD1. CDR3 size: 15 residues. After removal of 6 bases from V and 0 bases from J, the junction contained 7 bases not matched to a gene. The CDR3 bases are TGTGCCAGCAGCGGGGGGACAGCCATGAACACTGAAGCTTTCTTT. Translated, it gives CASSGGTAMNTEAFF.

There are a few counts of this clonotype. The chain combines TRBV10-3 with TRBJ2-5; 7 bases match TRBD2. With 0 bases clipped from V and 3 bases from J, the junction kept 1 base outside the gene matches. The CDR3 contains 14 residues. Germline loops: CDR1 ENHRY, CDR2 SYGVKD. The CDR3 spells CAISESGGKETQYF. CDR3 sequence (DNA): TGTGCCATCAGTGAGTCGGGGGGGAAAGAGACCCAGTACTTC.

The CDR3 is CSARTGEGVNEQFF. The DNA of the CDR3 is TGCAGTGCGCGCACAGGGGAGGGGGTCAATGAGCAGTTCTTC. The J gene is TRBJ2-1, the V gene TRBV20-1; D may correspond to TRBD1 or TRBD2 (7 bases each). V lost 6 bases, J lost 6 bases, and 18 bases lay in between. From germline, CDR1 is DFQATT and CDR2 SNEGSKA (reference sequence). The CDR3 consists of 14 residues.

As regards this clonotype: A much bigger clone sits one base away, suggesting this may be a read error. The chain has TRBV24-1 and TRBJ2-5, with a weak D call TRBD1 (6 bases). V dropped 3 bases and J dropped 5 bases, with 15 bases sitting between them. CDR1 is KGHDR, CDR2 SFDVKD, per germline. This CDR3 is 15 amino acids long. CDR3 sequence: CATSDTAGAWETQYF. The DNA of the CDR3 is TGTGCCACCAGTGATACCGCAGGGGCGTGGGAGACCCAGTACTTC.

This clonotype showed up just a few times. The chain combines TRBV24-1 with TRBJ2-3; 9 nucleotides line up with TRBD2. The CDR3 totals 14 residues. The trim removed 9 bases at V and 3 bases at J, leaving 6 bases unmatched. Germline values: CDR1 KGHDR, CDR2 SFDVKD. CDR3 bases: TGTGCCACCGGTATAGCGGGAGCGACAGATACGCAGTATTTT. Translation gives CATGIAGATDTQYF.

The chain joins TRBV7-2 to TRBJ2-7; D may be TRBD2 (5 bases). The CDR3 length is 15 residues. Trimming took 4 bases from V and 2 from J, leaving 15 bases between them. Germline V gene data show CDR1 as SGHTA and CDR2 as FQGNSA. CDR3 in DNA: TGTGCCAGCAGCTCGTCATGGACTGCCACCTACGAGCAGTACTTC. This encodes CASSSSWTATYEQYF.

This clonotype has a handful of counts. The chain has TRBV7-9 and TRBJ1-3; D not resolved. Germline V gene lookup returns CDR1 SEHNR and CDR2 FQNEAQ (reference sequence). There are 14 residues in the CDR3. Trimming removed 2 bases from V and 3 bases from J, with 8 bases in between. The chain's CDR3 is CASSLTFGGNTIYF. CDR3 nucleotide sequence: TGTGCCAGCAGCTTAACTTTTGGTGGAAACACCATATATTTT.